This entry concerns a single T cell receptor beta chain. The target antigen is unknown. The data were obtained in a study of human T cells and chemical hapten exposure. On the study more broadly: For sensitization, 2% DPC was applied to an approximately 2 cm by approximately 2 cm patch of upper inner arm skin. Patients, a majority of them female, were diagnosed with alopecia areata, totalis or universalis. Study outcomes and limitations: There was a positive correlation between PT1 expanded TCR counts and patch test score.

Using its own MiXCR run on the RACE reads, TCRdb lists one record per CDR3 protein. The table records 150,000 to 200,000 distinct CDR3 sequences, about a fifth of them present only once. Germline V CDR1 and CDR2: SGHTA, FQGNSA. The CDR3 covers 14 residues. V shed 4 bases and J 4 bases; nucleotides not matched to a gene: 4. Sample time point: patch test 1, 2 weeks after DPC sensitization. Treatment of the sample: therapeutic diphenylcyclopropenone sensitization with weekly scalp DPC. The starting material was whole blood, obtained in connection with sensitization to the hapten diphenylcyclopropenone (DPC). This TCR was sampled from a woman aged 50 to 65 with alopecia areata. Some clones in this sample may be carry-over from other donors' samples. The chain couples TRBV7-2 to TRBJ2-3; the match to TRBD1 covers 8 bases. In DNA form, the CDR3 reads TGTGCCAGCAGCTCCGGACAGGGATCAGATACGCAGTATTTT. This translates into CASSSGQGSDTQYF.